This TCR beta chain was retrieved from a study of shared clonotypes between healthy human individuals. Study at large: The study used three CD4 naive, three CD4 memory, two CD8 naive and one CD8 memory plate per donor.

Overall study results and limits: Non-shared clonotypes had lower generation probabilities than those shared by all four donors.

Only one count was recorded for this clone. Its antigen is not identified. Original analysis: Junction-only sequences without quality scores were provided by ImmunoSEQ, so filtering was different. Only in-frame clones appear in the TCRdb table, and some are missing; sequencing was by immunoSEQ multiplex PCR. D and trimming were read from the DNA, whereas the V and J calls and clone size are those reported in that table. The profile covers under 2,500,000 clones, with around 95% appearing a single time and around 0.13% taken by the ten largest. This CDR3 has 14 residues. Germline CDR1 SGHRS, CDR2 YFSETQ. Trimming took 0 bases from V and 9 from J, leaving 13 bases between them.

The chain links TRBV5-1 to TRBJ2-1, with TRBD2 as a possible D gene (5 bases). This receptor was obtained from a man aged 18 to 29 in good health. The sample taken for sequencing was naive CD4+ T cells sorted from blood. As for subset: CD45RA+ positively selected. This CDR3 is CASSLVASSGEQFF. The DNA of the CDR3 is TGCGCCAGCAGCTTGGTGGCTAGCTCAGGTGAGCAGTTCTTC.